The rows below give T cell receptor beta chains drawn from one sample of a study of T cell responses to AZD1222 COVID-19 vaccine. Measured with immunoSEQ multiplex PCR; TCRdb has only the in-frame clones, and not every one. The sample yields about 100,000 clones, 70% to 90% seen once. Source: peripheral blood, taken 28 days after the second AZD1222 dose. The receptor set was obtained from an adult who received the AZD1222 COVID-19 vaccine. Each CDR3 is given with its conserved first and last residue. A D gene is named only where the DNA matches it firmly. Size values are once, few and many counts, or a class for expanded clones, and some rows have none.

clone_size	v_call	j_call	d_call	cdr3_nt	cdr3_aa
.	TRBV18	TRBJ2-1	.	TGTGCCAGCTCACCACCGGGGTCCAGGCCTAGGGTCTTC	CASSPPGSRPRVF
.	TRBV18	TRBJ2-7	TRBD1	TGTGCCAGCTCACCTGTTGGACAGGGAGGTTCCTACGAGCAGTACTTC	CASSPVGQGGSYEQYF
.	TRBV27	TRBJ2-3	TRBD2	TGTGCCAGCAGTTTATGGGCGGGAGGGCCAGATACGCAGTATTTT	CASSLWAGGPDTQYF
.	TRBV19	TRBJ1-1	.	TGTGCCAGTAAGTTCGGACGGGCGAACACTGAAGCTTTCTTT	CASKFGRANTEAFF
.	TRBV5-1	TRBJ1-1	TRBD1	TGCGCCAGCAGCAGTACAGGGGGGAACACTGAAGCTTTCTTT	CASSSTGGNTEAFF
.	TRBV20-1	TRBJ1-1	.	TGCAGTGCTAGTTTCGACTTGCGTTATGAGAACACTGAAGCTTTCTTT	CSASFDLRYENTEAFF
.	TRBV6-5	TRBJ1-2	TRBD1	TGTGCCAGCGCCACAGGACAGGGACTTAACTATGGCTACACCTTC	CASATGQGLNYGYTF
.	TRBV19	TRBJ1-4	.	TGTGCCAGTAGTATTGCCTGGGGTTGGGGGGAAAAACTGTTTTTT	CASSIAWGWGEKLFF
.	TRBV11-2	TRBJ1-3	.	TGTGCCAGCAGCTTAGAGGCGCCCGCGACTGGAAACACCATATATTTT	CASSLEAPATGNTIYF
.	TRBV30	TRBJ1-2	TRBD1	TGTGCCTGGAGGTCGACAGGGGAGGGGCGGATTGGCTACACCTTC	CAWRSTGEGRIGYTF
.	TRBV18	TRBJ1-1	.	TGTGCCAGCTCACCCCCCGACAGTACTGAAGCTTTCTTT	CASSPPDSTEAFF
.	TRBV6-5	TRBJ1-4	.	TGTGCCAGCAGCGATGGACGGTTTAATGAAAAACTGTTTTTT	CASSDGRFNEKLFF
.	TRBV9	TRBJ1-6	.	TGTGCCAGCAGCCTCGGATACCCGCGATATAATTCACCCCTCCACTTT	CASSLGYPRYNSPLHF
.	TRBV11-2	TRBJ2-3	.	TGTGCCAGCAGCTTAGAGGGTTATACGCAGTATTTT	CASSLEGYTQYF
.	TRBV9	TRBJ2-3	TRBD2	TGTGCCAGCAGCGTAGTTAGCGGGAGAACAGATACGCAGTATTTT	CASSVVSGRTDTQYF
once	TRBV19	TRBJ1-6	.	TGTGCCAGTAGCCGACTGATAGGCCAGGCCTATAATTCACCCCTCCACTTT	CASSRLIGQAYNSPLHF
.	TRBV28	TRBJ2-1	.	TGTGCCAGCAGTTTAAACGAGCAGTTCTTC	CASSLNEQFF
.	TRBV5-1	TRBJ2-2	.	TGCGCCAGCAGCTTGGCCGAAACCCCGGGGGAGCTGTTTTTT	CASSLAETPGELFF
.	TRBV28	TRBJ1-2	TRBD1	TGTGCCAGCAGGCCGACAGGGGGCGGGTATGGCTACACCTTC	CASRPTGGGYGYTF
.	TRBV5-5	TRBJ2-1	.	TGTGCCAGCAGCTTGGTGGCTCCTAGGGGGAATGAGCAGTTCTTC	CASSLVAPRGNEQFF
.	TRBV19	TRBJ1-2	.	TGTGCCAGTAGTATACCGTCCGGGACCCCTTCGAATGGCTACACCTTC	CASSIPSGTPSNGYTF
few	TRBV27	TRBJ1-2	.	TGTGCCAGCAGAAAAAGCGGGCCAGACCGTAGCACCTTC	CASRKSGPDRSTF
.	TRBV7-8	TRBJ2-7	.	TGTGCCAGCAGCCCAGGGGGGAGGGAGAAATGGTACTTC	CASSPGGREKWYF
.	TRBV30	TRBJ1-2	.	TGTGCCTGGGCATTGACAGGAGAGAACTATGGCTACACCTTC	CAWALTGENYGYTF
.	TRBV28	TRBJ2-2	TRBD2	TGTGCCAGCAGTCCGCGGACTAGCGGCAACACCGGGGAGCTGTTTTTT	CASSPRTSGNTGELFF
.	TRBV5-1	TRBJ1-3	.	TGCGCCAGCAGCTTGGAGGTGTTGGGAAATGGAAACACCATATATTTT	CASSLEVLGNGNTIYF
.	TRBV4-1	TRBJ2-3	TRBD2	TGCGCCAGCAGCCCCCAGACTAGCGGGAGACAGACAGATACGCAGTATTTT	CASSPQTSGRQTDTQYF
.	TRBV29-1	TRBJ2-5	TRBD2	TGCAGCGTTCTAGCGGGTGGGGGAGAGACCCAGTACTTC	CSVLAGGGETQYF
.	TRBV9	TRBJ1-2	TRBD1	TGTGCCAGCAGCTCTCCGGGACAGGGGGGTACTGGCTACACCTTC	CASSSPGQGGTGYTF
.	TRBV7-8	TRBJ1-4	.	TGTGCCAGCAGCTTAACCGACGCAACTAATGAAAAACTGTTTTTT	CASSLTDATNEKLFF
.	TRBV2	TRBJ1-1	.	TGTGCCTCAAAGACAGGCTTGAACACTGAAGCTTTCTTT	CASKTGLNTEAFF
.	TRBV7-2	TRBJ2-7	TRBD2	TGTGCCAGCAGCTTAGAAGGCGGGAGGGCCTGGTACGAGCAGTACTTC	CASSLEGGRAWYEQYF
.	TRBV7-2	TRBJ2-5	TRBD2	TGTGCCAGCAGCTCACCCCCCAGCGGGAGCCGAGTAGAGACCCAGTACTTC	CASSSPPSGSRVETQYF
.	TRBV29-1	TRBJ1-4	TRBD1	TGCAGCGTTGCTGTCAGGGGGGCCGGGTATGAAAAACTGTTTTTT	CSVAVRGAGYEKLFF
.	TRBV28	TRBJ2-1	.	TGTGCCAGCAGTTTTTCGGCTTCCTACAATGAGCAGTTCTTC	CASSFSASYNEQFF
few	TRBV5-6	TRBJ2-5	.	TGTGCCAGCAGCTTGGTTTCTGGGGGGCAAGAGACCCAGTACTTC	CASSLVSGGQETQYF
.	TRBV10-1	TRBJ2-1	.	TGCGCCAGCAGTGCTAGGGGTAATGAGCAGTTCTTC	CASSARGNEQFF
few	TRBV5-4	TRBJ1-2	TRBD1	TGTGCCAGCAGCTTGGGTCGACAGGGAGCGACGGGATCTTTATATGGCTACACCTTC	CASSLGRQGATGSLYGYTF
.	TRBV13	TRBJ2-6	.	TGTGCCAGCAGCTTTGAGACAGCGTCTGGGGCCAACGTCCTGACTTTC	CASSFETASGANVLTF
.	TRBV28	TRBJ2-7	TRBD1	TGTGCCAGCAGTTCCCTACTCGGGACAGGGATCTACGAGCAGTACTTC	CASSSLLGTGIYEQYF
.	TRBV10-3	TRBJ1-2	TRBD1	TGTGCCATCAGTGCCGGGACAGGGACTTATCGTGGCTACACCTTC	CAISAGTGTYRGYTF
.	TRBV9	TRBJ2-5	TRBD1	TGTGCCAGCAGCCCCCGGGACAGCCTGTATGAGACCCAGTACTTC	CASSPRDSLYETQYF
.	TRBV10-2	TRBJ1-3	.	TGCGCCAGCAGCCACGACTCCCGTGAAAACACCATATATTTT	CASSHDSRENTIYF
.	TRBV4-1	TRBJ2-7	.	TGCGCCAGCAGCCAAGCCTGGGGGGCGCAGGACGAGCAGTACTTC	CASSQAWGAQDEQYF
.	TRBV6-2/TRBV6-3	TRBJ1-5	TRBD1	TGTGCCAGCAGCGACCGGGACAGGGGGATTCAGCCCCAGCATTTT	CASSDRDRGIQPQHF
.	TRBV13	TRBJ2-7	TRBD2	TGTGCCAGCAGCTTACGAGGTCTAGCGGGAGGGACTAACGAGCAGTACTTC	CASSLRGLAGGTNEQYF
few	TRBV10-2	TRBJ2-7	TRBD2	TGCGCCAGCAGAGATTGGACTAGCGAAACTCTCTACGAGCAGTACTTC	CASRDWTSETLYEQYF
many	TRBV11-3	TRBJ2-2	.	TGTGCCAGCAGCTACGGTTGGGCCGGGGAGCTGTTTTTT	CASSYGWAGELFF